These T cell receptor beta chains were read from a single sample in a study of identical twins. TCRdb fed the 5' RACE reads into MiXCR, producing one record per CDR3 protein. The data contain approximately 1.8 million distinct CDR3 sequences, about 30% of them singletons. Sequencing was done on a sample of cord blood. The receptors here all came from a newborn girl in good health. Each CDR3 is given with its conserved first and last residue. D genes are given only for firm matches. A clone size is listed for some rows: how often the clone was seen (once, few, many), or a class if it is expanded.

j_call,d_call,v_call,clone_size,cdr3_nt,cdr3_aa
TRBJ2-4,TRBD1,TRBV29-1,many,TGCAGCGTTGAATTAGGACAGGTCCTAGCCAAAAACATTCAGTACTTC,CSVELGQVLAKNIQYF
TRBJ2-3,-,TRBV4-1,-,TGCGCCAGCAGCCAAGATGCCGGGGGAGGAGGCACAGATACGCAGTATTTT,CASSQDAGGGGTDTQYF
TRBJ2-1,TRBD2,TRBV4-1,few,TGCGCCAGCAGCGGGACTAGCAGCTCCTACAATGAGCAGTTCTTC,CASSGTSSSYNEQFF
TRBJ1-4,-,TRBV7-6,few,TGTGCCAGCAGCTTAACCGGGGATCGTGAAAAACTGTTTTTT,CASSLTGDREKLFF
TRBJ1-1,-,TRBV5-6,-,TGTGCCAGCAGCTTGCAGGGTCGGGTGGGCCTGAACACTGAAGCTTTCTTT,CASSLQGRVGLNTEAFF
TRBJ2-3,TRBD2,TRBV7-2,-,TGTGCCAGCAGCCTTAGCGGGGGGGCATTCGATACGCAGTATTTT,CASSLSGGAFDTQYF
TRBJ2-7,-,TRBV12-3/TRBV12-4,-,TGTGCCAGCAGTCGAGGCGGGCGCCTTAAACTCGAGCAGTACTTC,CASSRGGRLKLEQYF
TRBJ2-1,TRBD1,TRBV27,many,TGTGCCACCTCTGACAGGGGAACCTACAATGAGCAGTTCTTC,CATSDRGTYNEQFF
TRBJ2-3,-,TRBV27,few,TGTGCCAGCAGCAAAGGGACTTTTAGCACAGATACGCAGTATTTT,CASSKGTFSTDTQYF
TRBJ2-1,TRBD2,TRBV6-1,-,TGTGCCAGCAGTGAAGGATTAGCGGGGGGAACTGAGCAGTTCTTC,CASSEGLAGGTEQFF
TRBJ1-1,-,TRBV12-3/TRBV12-4,-,TGTGCCAGCAGTTTGAGGGATCCGAACACTGAAGCTTTCTTT,CASSLRDPNTEAFF
TRBJ2-7,-,TRBV24-1,many,TGTGCCACCAGTGATTCGGCGGGGACCCCCTACGAGCAGTACTTC,CATSDSAGTPYEQYF
TRBJ2-1,TRBD2,TRBV18,-,TGTGCCAGCTCACCAAACCCGGGGGGGACTTACAATGAGCAGTTCTTC,CASSPNPGGTYNEQFF
TRBJ2-1,-,TRBV6-1,-,TGTGCCAGCAAGGAGGACAGCCAGACTTACAATGAGCAGTTCTTC,CASKEDSQTYNEQFF
TRBJ2-1,TRBD2,TRBV12-3/TRBV12-4,-,TGTGCCAGCAGTCCCGTTGCAGCGGGAGACAATGAGCAGTTCTTC,CASSPVAAGDNEQFF
TRBJ2-2,-,TRBV29-1,-,TGCAGCGGGAACTGGGGCACCGGGGAGCTGTTTTTT,CSGNWGTGELFF
TRBJ2-1,TRBD2,TRBV20-1,-,TGCAGTGCTAGTCGTCGGGGACTAGCGGGCCAAGAGACCCAGTTCTTC,CSASRRGLAGQETQFF
TRBJ1-2,-,TRBV29-1,once,TGCAGCGGTGAAGCCAACTATGGCCACACCTTC,CSGEANYGHTF
TRBJ2-2,TRBD1,TRBV18,-,TGTGCCAGCTCACGGACAGGGATCACCGGGGAGCTGTTTTTT,CASSRTGITGELFF
TRBJ2-7,-,TRBV2,-,TGTGCCAGACGTGGGTCCCCACACTACGAGCAGTACTTC,CARRGSPHYEQYF
TRBJ2-5,-,TRBV6-2/TRBV6-3,few,TGTGCCAGCAGTTACTCGAGCGTGGAGACCCAGTACTTC,CASSYSSVETQYF
TRBJ2-5,TRBD2,TRBV11-2,few,TGTGCCAGCAGCTCCTACAGAGCGGGGGGAAAGACCCAGTACTTC,CASSSYRAGGKTQYF
TRBJ2-7,-,TRBV7-6,few,TGTGCCAGCAGCCCCTTGGGAGGAGGAGGGGGTTCCTACGAGCAGTACTTC,CASSPLGGGGGSYEQYF
TRBJ2-7,TRBD2,TRBV7-2,-,TGTGCCAGCAGCCGAATCCCGGGACTAGCGGGAGATGGGAGCGAGCAGTACTTC,CASSRIPGLAGDGSEQYF
TRBJ1-2,-,TRBV18,-,TGTGCCAGCTCACCCGATTTAGCTGGCTACACCTTC,CASSPDLAGYTF
TRBJ1-2,-,TRBV5-1,-,TGCGCCAGCAGCTCCTCCGGGCTGAGGAGTGGTAACTATGGCTACACCTTC,CASSSSGLRSGNYGYTF
TRBJ2-1,-,TRBV9,few,TGTGCCAGCACCCAAACCCCCCAGACCTACAATGAGCAGTTCTTC,CASTQTPQTYNEQFF
TRBJ1-1,TRBD1,TRBV7-9,-,TGTGCCAGCAGCTTCGGGGACAGGGTGAACACTGAAGCTTTCTTT,CASSFGDRVNTEAFF
TRBJ1-1,-,TRBV6-5,few,TGTGCCAGCAGTTACAAAGGGGGAACTGAAGCTTTCTTT,CASSYKGGTEAFF
TRBJ1-5,-,TRBV20-1,few,TGCAGTGCGTGGGCCCCCAATCAGCCCCAGCATTTT,CSAWAPNQPQHF
TRBJ2-3,-,TRBV2,-,TGTGCCAGCAGTGAAGAGTCCACAGATACGCAGTATTTT,CASSEESTDTQYF
TRBJ1-2,TRBD1,TRBV27,many,TGTGCCAGCAGTTTACGGGGACAGAACTATGGCTACACCTTC,CASSLRGQNYGYTF
TRBJ2-1,TRBD1,TRBV12-3/TRBV12-4,few,TGTGCCAGCAGTTTAGACCCCTGGACAGGGGGCCGCTCCTACAATGAGCAGTTCTTC,CASSLDPWTGGRSYNEQFF